The source of this T cell receptor (beta chain) is a study of T-cell reconstitution after alpha-beta-depleted transplantation in children. Comments on this clonotype: Its specificity is not known.

It was with unique molecular identifiers that the TCRbeta library was prepared. TCRdb used MiXCR to reprocess the PCR reads, holding one entry per CDR3 protein. The sample has about 440,000 distinct CDR3 sequences, approximately 42% seen once. Overall study results and limits: Several hundred rapidly expanded clones from non-depleted graft cells reportedly supplied alpha-beta T cells about two months post-transplant. Some patients showed high day-60 TCRbeta diversity, which derived from surviving recipient T cells and thymic progenitors. Diversity and T-cell counts at one year after transplant derived mostly from new T cells.

The specimen comprised PBMCs, sampled before TCRalphabeta/CD19-depleted stem cell transplant. The sequence was collected from a girl aged 2 to 9 with aplastic anemia, due to receive a stem cell transplant.

The CDR3 is CASSSPYNSYEQYF. The DNA of the CDR3 is TGTGCCAGCAGCTCACCCTACAACTCCTACGAGCAGTACTTC. This chain joins TRBV9 and TRBJ2-7; no definite D call. V was shortened by 4 bases and J by 0 bases, with 11 bases between the two germline ends. Germline V gene data show CDR1 as SGDLS and CDR2 as YYNGEE. The CDR3 covers 14 residues.